A single sample gave rise to the 20 T cell receptor beta chains below, sequenced in a study of cytomegalovirus exposure and HLA in healthy donors (dated by TCRdb to about 2017). Library preparation used the immunoSEQ multiplex PCR assay. The multiplex PCR relied on a mix of 60 forward primers for TCR Vbeta segments and 13 reverse primers for TCR Jbeta segments. TCRdb carries this immuneACCESS record with in-frame sequences only. Its versions omit some clonotypes, under half of them owing to an unresolved V gene in the studies checked, with the rest unexplained. The sample yields some 150,000 clones; roughly 77% were counted once. The top ten constitute 3% to 4% of the sample. Sequenced: PBMCs. These TCRs come from a human donor in good health.

This chain joins TRBV30 and TRBJ2-5; 11 bases align to TRBD2. Germline-derived CDR1 and CDR2 are GTSNPN and SVGIG (reference sequence). The CDR3 is made up of 16 amino acids. Trimming removed 1 base from V and 9 bases from J; junction bases left unmatched: 13. CDR3 sequence: CAWSGNSGGGPVAQYF. Written as DNA, the CDR3 is TGTGCCTGGAGTGGGAATAGCGGGGGGGGCCCAGTGGCCCAGTACTTC.

The V and J genes are TRBV10-2 and TRBJ2-2, with D possibly being TRBD2 (6 bases). This CDR3 is 15 amino acids long. The V gene lost 1 base and the J gene lost 5 bases, with 11 bases spanning the gap. Germline CDR1 WSHSY, CDR2 SAAADI. The CDR3 spells CASSELGGVTGELFF. CDR3 DNA sequence: TGCGCCAGCAGTGAGTTGGGCGGGGTGACCGGGGAGCTGTTTTTT.

CDR3 sequence reads: CASSFRPGGYEQFF. The CDR3 bases are TGTGCCAGCAGTTTTCGTCCAGGGGGCTATGAGCAGTTCTTC. The V and J genes are TRBV27 and TRBJ2-1; 8 bases are a match to TRBD1. The CDR3 runs to 14 residues. Trimming took 3 bases from V and 8 from J; bases not matched to a gene: 6. The germline gives CDR1 MNHEY, CDR2 SMNVEV (reference sequence).

The chain employs TRBV11-2 and TRBJ1-6; TRBD1 aligns across 9 bases. CDR1 is SGHAT and CDR2 is FQNNGV in the germline V gene. The J segment lost 13 bases and the V segment lost 4 bases, leaving 5 bases of the junction unmatched. The CDR3 runs 13 residues. The DNA of the CDR3 is TGTGCCAGCAGCTCCGACAGGGGGAGGCCCCTCCACTTT. As protein: CASSSDRGRPLHF.

The chain is built from TRBV28 and TRBJ1-1, with 8 bases matching TRBD1. This CDR3 has 17 residues. CDR1 is MDHEN and CDR2 is SYDVKM in the germline V gene. V was pared by 7 bases and J by 3 bases, with 16 bases of the junction left unmatched. CDR3 nucleotide sequence: TGTGCCAGCAATCTGATGCGTCCAGGGGGCATGGACACTGAAGCTTTCTTT. Its translation: CASNLMRPGGMDTEAFF.

The rearrangement joins TRBV7-9 to TRBJ1-1; D uncertain. Trimming shortened V by 4 bases and J by 2 bases, and 8 bases separated the two germline ends. The V gene's germline CDR1 is SEHNR and CDR2 FQNEAQ (reference sequence). The CDR3 totals 13 residues. The CDR3 coding sequence is TGTGCCAGCAGCTCCCCTGTTAACACTGAAGCTTTCTTT. This translates into CASSSPVNTEAFF.

The rearrangement uses TRBV5-4 and TRBJ2-6; D is unclear. The germline gives CDR1 SGHNT, CDR2 YYREEE (reference sequence). This CDR3 comprises 18 residues. With 0 bases removed from V and 0 bases from J, the gap between germline ends came to 13 bases. The CDR3 bases are TGTGCCAGCAGCTTGGCCGGCAGGCCCCACTCTGGGGCCAACGTCCTGACTTTC. This codes for CASSLAGRPHSGANVLTF.

The chain has TRBV10-2 and TRBJ2-7; tentative D call: TRBD1 (5 bases). CDR1 and CDR2 from the germline V gene are WSHSY and SAAADI. The V end was cut by 6 bases, the J end by 0 bases, with 12 bases between. This CDR3 region has 14 residues. The CDR3 nucleotides read TGCGCCAGCAGGCCAGGGTCAGGCTCCTACGAGCAGTACTTC. It translates to CASRPGSGSYEQYF.

This clone has only a few counts. The V call is TRBV7-9, the J call TRBJ2-3; possible D gene TRBD2, 6 bases. Germline lookup yields CDR1 SEHNR and CDR2 FQNEAQ (reference sequence). Trimming took 0 bases from V and 10 from J, leaving 8 bases between them. The CDR3 consists of 12 residues. CDR3 DNA sequence: TGTGCCAGCAGCTTAGCGGCGGGGTCGCAGTATTTT. Its translation is CASSLAAGSQYF. Full variable domain (outside the CDR3, taken from reference TRBV7-9 and TRBJ2-3): DTGVSQNPRHKITKRGQNVTFRCDPISEHNRLYWYRQTLGQGPEFLTYFQNEAQLEKSRLLSDRFSAERPKGSFSTLEIQRTEQGDSAMYLCASSLAAGSQYFGPGTRLTVL.

There are a few counts of this clone. The chain employs TRBV28 and TRBJ2-7; the D is unclear. Trimming pared 2 bases from V and 6 bases from J, leaving 8 bases between. CDR1 and CDR2 (germline): MDHEN, SYDVKM. The CDR3 covers 12 residues. The CDR3: CASSLVVSEQYF. For the CDR3, the DNA is TGTGCCAGCAGTTTAGTTGTCTCCGAGCAGTACTTC.

The chain recombines TRBV19 with TRBJ2-7; 7 nucleotides align to TRBD1. Germline CDR1 LNHDA, CDR2 SQIVND (reference sequence). V trimming: 4 bases; J trimming: 2 bases; junction bases outside the gene matches: 5. The CDR3 consists of 14 residues. CDR3 nucleotides: TGTGCCAGTAGTACCAGACAGGGAGCCTACGAGCAGTACTTC. It encodes CASSTRQGAYEQYF.

This chain joins TRBV7-9 and TRBJ2-1; no reliable D call. The V and J ends lost 0 bases and 4 bases respectively, with 4 bases between them. Germline CDR1 reads SEHNR; CDR2 reads FQNEAQ (reference sequence). The CDR3 runs 13 residues. The CDR3, as DNA: TGTGCCAGCAGCTTAGCCCAATACAATGAGCAGTTCTTC. Protein: CASSLAQYNEQFF.

V usage is TRBV7-9 and J usage is TRBJ1-4, with TRBD1 as a possible D gene (6 bases). The V and J ends lost 2 bases and 8 bases respectively, with 12 bases between them. Germline lookup yields CDR1 SEHNR and CDR2 FQNEAQ (reference sequence). CDR3 size: 14 residues. CDR3 coding DNA: TGTGCCAGCAGCTTAAAGGCAGGGGACGAAAAACTGTTTTTT. Encoded protein: CASSLKAGDEKLFF.

This clone was recorded only once. The V call is TRBV18, the J call TRBJ2-5; TRBD1 matches at 8 bases. Germline V gives CDR1 KGHSH, CDR2 LQKENI. The CDR3 length is 13 residues. The junction had 2 bases not matched to a gene; V was cut back by 6 bases and J by 2 bases. The CDR3 DNA reads as TGTGCCAGCTCCCACAGGGGGCAAGAGACCCAGTACTTC. It specifies CASSHRGQETQYF. Supplemented by reference TRBV18 and TRBJ2-5, the full variable domain reads NAGVMQNPRHLVRRRGQEARLRCSPMKGHSHVYWYRQLPEEGLKFMVYLQKENIIDESGMPKERFSAEFPKEGPSILRIQQVVRGDSAAYFCASSHRGQETQYFGPGTRLLVL.

The chain joins TRBV19 to TRBJ1-6; D is ambiguous. CDR3 size: 12 residues. Trimming cost V 1 base and J 11 bases, with 6 bases left between them. Germline assignment: CDR1 LNHDA and CDR2 SQIVND (reference sequence). Here the CDR3 reads CASSIGSAPLHF. The DNA for the CDR3 is TGTGCCAGTAGTATAGGTAGTGCACCCCTCCACTTT.

The rearrangement links TRBV10-3 to TRBJ2-5; 8 nucleotides agree with TRBD2. V dropped 5 bases and J dropped 1; count of bases not matched to a gene: 9. Germline V gene sequence: CDR1 ENHRY, CDR2 SYGVKD. There are 16 residues in the CDR3. The CDR3 DNA is TGTGCCATCAGTCCGGGGGGGCTAGCCGGCCAAGAGACCCAGTACTTC. It yields the protein CAISPGGLAGQETQYF.

V and J are TRBV19 and TRBJ1-5, with D tentatively TRBD1 (6 bases). This CDR3 has 14 residues. Germline V lookup: CDR1 LNHDA, CDR2 SQIVND (reference sequence). V lost 3 bases and J 6 bases, leaving 12 bases between the germline ends. CDR3 DNA: TGTGCCAGTAGTATCCAGGGGCCGCCTCAGCCCCAGCATTTT. The encoded protein is CASSIQGPPQPQHF.

The V and J genes are TRBV20-1 and TRBJ1-2; D call uncertain. CDR1 DFQATT and CDR2 SNEGSKA come from the germline V gene (reference sequence). Trimming stripped 6 bases from V and 9 bases from J, with 8 bases between. The CDR3 extends over 9 amino acids. For the CDR3, the DNA is TGCAGTGCCCCCCCTAGCTACACCTTC. It is translated as CSAPPSYTF.

The chain recombines TRBV7-6 with TRBJ2-3, with D maybe TRBD2 (5 bases). The V end lost 1 base, the J end lost 4 bases, and 15 bases lay between the germline ends. Germline lookup yields CDR1 SGHVS and CDR2 FNYEAQ. This CDR3 comprises 16 residues. This chain's CDR3 is CASSLGVGVRADTQYF. CDR3 DNA sequence: TGTGCCAGCAGCTTAGGGGTTGGGGTGAGGGCAGATACGCAGTATTTT.

The rearrangement joins TRBV28 to TRBJ2-1; 10 bases align to TRBD2. The CDR3 spans 17 residues. V shed 5 bases, J shed 0 bases, and the junction held 7 bases outside the gene matches. Per germline, CDR1 MDHEN and CDR2 SYDVKM. For the CDR3, the DNA is TGTGCCAGCAGTCTACTCCCTAGCGGGAGCTCCTACAATGAGCAGTTCTTC. This translates into CASSLLPSGSSYNEQFF.